The rows below give T cell receptor beta chains drawn from one sample of a study of T cell changes during pregnancy in multiple sclerosis. Here immunoSEQ multiplex PCR was the method, and the copy in TCRdb shows in-frame clones only, minus some. The sample has nearly 60,000 clones; roughly nine tenths are singletons. Specimen: CD4+ T cells from peripheral blood mononuclear cells, collected after pregnancy. The origin of the receptors is a female donor in good health, enrolled as a control in a pregnancy study. The CDR3 runs from the conserved cysteine through the conserved F or W. D genes are given only for firm matches. Rows may omit the clone size; those that give it use once, few, many or a size class.

J	V	size	D	DNA	CDR3
TRBJ1-1	TRBV7-9	-	-	TGTGCCAGCAGCTTGGACAGTTCATCTGAAGCTTTCTTT	CASSLDSSSEAFF
TRBJ2-3	TRBV15	few	TRBD2	TGTGCCACCAGCAGTAGAGGTGGGCGGGGGAATACGCAGTATTTT	CATSSRGGRGNTQYF
TRBJ2-3	TRBV30	-	TRBD2	TGTGCCTGGAGTACGGGAGCGGGGGGGCTCACAGATACGCAGTATTTT	CAWSTGAGGLTDTQYF
TRBJ1-6	TRBV30	-	-	TGTGCCTGGATAGCGGCAGACCTAAGCTCCTATAATTCACCCCTCCACTTT	CAWIAADLSSYNSPLHF
TRBJ2-7	TRBV7-2	-	-	TGTGCCAGCAGCTTACGAAGTGGGCACGAGCAGTACTTC	CASSLRSGHEQYF
TRBJ2-5	TRBV4-2	-	-	TGTGCCAGCAGCCAAAAGTCCCCGGGGACCCAGTACTTC	CASSQKSPGTQYF
TRBJ2-2	TRBV2	-	-	TGTGCCAGCGAGGTCCACACCGGGGAGCTGTTTTTT	CASEVHTGELFF
TRBJ1-1	TRBV5-6	-	-	TGTGCCAGCAGCTTGCTTGGACAGAATTTGAACACTGAAGCTTTCTTT	CASSLLGQNLNTEAFF
TRBJ2-3	TRBV6-5	-	-	TGTGCCAGCAGTTACTCGGGGCTCACTAGCACAGATACGCAGTATTTT	CASSYSGLTSTDTQYF
TRBJ2-7	TRBV6-5	-	TRBD2	TGTGCCAGCAGTTCTAGCGGGGGGGCGTCTTACGAGCAGTACTTC	CASSSSGGASYEQYF
TRBJ2-7	TRBV30	-	-	TGTGCCTGGAGTGAAACTGCCGAGCAGTACTTC	CAWSETAEQYF
TRBJ1-2	TRBV6-5	once	-	TGTGCCAGCAGTTCTCCCCGACAGAGTAGTTATGGCTACACCTTC	CASSSPRQSSYGYTF
TRBJ1-2	TRBV11-2	-	-	TGTGCCAGCAGCCAACAAACAGGGATCTATGGCTACACCTTC	CASSQQTGIYGYTF
TRBJ1-1	TRBV6-5	few	-	TGTGCCAGCAGTACGGGAACTGGGCTTGAAGCTTTCTTT	CASSTGTGLEAFF
TRBJ1-6	TRBV30	-	-	TGTGCCTGGAGTAAAGCCAGGACAATCGTTAATAATTCACCCCTCCACTTT	CAWSKARTIVNNSPLHF
TRBJ1-4	TRBV14	-	-	TGTGCCAGCAGCCCTCCGGGGGGACTAAATGAAAAACTGTTTTTT	CASSPPGGLNEKLFF
TRBJ2-2	TRBV7-8	-	-	TGTGCCAGCACCCCCCAGGGGCACAACACCGGGGAGCTGTTTTTT	CASTPQGHNTGELFF
TRBJ1-1	TRBV7-9	-	-	TGTGCCAGCAGCCCCGGGGGGGTGAACACTGAAGCTTTCTTT	CASSPGGVNTEAFF
TRBJ1-2	TRBV5-4	few	TRBD1	TGTGCCAGCAGCTTGGGACAGGGGGTTGGCTACACCTTC	CASSLGQGVGYTF
TRBJ1-2	TRBV15	-	TRBD1	TGTGCCACCAGCAGAGGACAGGGGTTTGATGGCTACACCTTC	CATSRGQGFDGYTF
TRBJ2-3	TRBV4-3	-	TRBD1	TGCGCCAGCAGCCAAGAGACAGGGACGATACATACGCAGTATTTT	CASSQETGTIHTQYF
TRBJ2-3	TRBV7-8	-	-	TGTGCCAGCAGCTTCTCGACACGCCGCACAGATACGCAGTATTTT	CASSFSTRRTDTQYF
TRBJ1-2	TRBV9	-	TRBD1	TGTGCCAGCAGCGTGGGTACAGGGGTTTATGGCTACACCTTC	CASSVGTGVYGYTF
TRBJ1-1	TRBV4-3	few	-	TGCGCCAGCAGCCAGAAAGGGGAGGCGGAGAACACTGAAGCTTTCTTT	CASSQKGEAENTEAFF
TRBJ2-6	TRBV10-2	-	-	TGCGCCAGCTACAACTCTGGGGCCAACGTCCTGACTTTC	CASYNSGANVLTF
TRBJ1-1	TRBV7-2	-	-	TGTGCCAGCAGCCCTACCGGGACACTGAACACTGAAGCTTTCTTT	CASSPTGTLNTEAFF
TRBJ2-6	TRBV7-3	-	-	TGTGCCAGCAGCTCCCAAGTGCGGGAAGCTGGGGCCAACGTCCTGACTTTC	CASSSQVREAGANVLTF